This TCR beta chain was captured by sequencing in a study of T cell responses to AZD1222 COVID-19 vaccine. The CDR3 consists of 16 residues. The germline CDR1 and CDR2 sequences are SGHVS and FQNEAQ. V was trimmed by 5 bases and J by 4 bases, leaving 19 bases between them. Only in-frame clones appear in the TCRdb table, and some are missing; sequencing was by immunoSEQ multiplex PCR. The sample holds 83,000 or so clones, more than 75% seen once. The source is an adult in good health. This sample comprised peripheral blood, obtained on day 0 of MenACWY control vaccination. This rearrangement joins TRBV7-8 to TRBJ2-3, with D perhaps TRBD2 (8 bases). The CDR3 DNA reads TGTGCCAGCAGCCAGCGACAGGGACTAGGCCCAGATACGCAGTATTTT. As protein: CASSQRQGLGPDTQYF.